This entry concerns a single TCR beta chain. Its target is unknown. There are 16 residues in the CDR3. Germline assignment: CDR1 DFQATT and CDR2 SNEGSKA (reference sequence). Trimming took off 1 base at V and 0 bases at J, with 14 bases between the two ends. MiXCR, applied by TCRdb to the RACE reads, yields one record per CDR3 protein. The sample carries 50,000 to 80,000 distinct CDR3 sequences, 9.5% to 12% recorded once. This record comes from a study of human T cells and chemical hapten exposure. Findings of the study overall: Donors in the study had alopecia, meaning their immune response may differ from healthy people's.

Time point of the sample: patch test 3, about 24 weeks after DPC sensitization. Treatment defined: therapeutic diphenylcyclopropenone sensitization with weekly scalp DPC. The total RNA was obtained from whole blood that was not fractionated. This TCR came from a woman under 40 with alopecia areata. Some clones in this sample may be carry-over from other donors' samples. The chain couples TRBV20-1 to TRBJ2-3; D remains unclear. Sequenced material: whole blood, taken in connection with sensitization to the hapten diphenylcyclopropenone (DPC). The chain's CDR3 is CSARAGLKRSTDTQYF. Here the CDR3 DNA reads TGCAGTGCTAGAGCGGGCCTGAAAAGGAGCACAGATACGCAGTATTTT.